This T cell receptor beta chain was found in a study of blood T cell repertoires in COVID-19. The overall study: The United States, Italy and Spain were the sources of the acute and convalescent COVID-19 samples. Sample material is recorded as cDNA or gDNA derived from T cells, B-cell-depleted T cells, or PBMCs.

Clones were sequenced by immunoSEQ multiplex PCR, and TCRdb holds only the in-frame ones, with some missing. Of 250,000 to 350,000 clones listed, 85% are singletons. V lost 0 bases and J 3 bases, leaving 3 bases between the germline ends. This CDR3 spans 13 amino acids. From germline, CDR1 is LNHDA and CDR2 SQIVND (reference sequence). Participants had their cohort set by participant-reported clinical history. Recovered Cohort 3 donors showed two negative PCRs, clearance, or symptom resolution. The sequenced material came from PBMCs or T cells enriched from blood (not recorded which). V usage is TRBV19 and J usage is TRBJ2-1; D call uncertain. The TCR was taken from a woman aged 45-65 years who had recovered from COVID-19. CDR3 protein: CASSIDSYNEQFF. CDR3 in DNA: TGTGCCAGTAGTATAGACAGCTACAATGAGCAGTTCTTC.